This TCR beta chain was captured by sequencing in a study of glioma-infiltrating T cells. This clonotype was picked up many times. Using RNA template, CDR3s of TCR alpha and beta were amplified with iRepertoire arm-PCR. TCRdb redid the calling of the multiplex PCR reads with MiXCR, one entry per CDR3 protein. The sample shows 100,000 to 150,000 distinct CDR3 sequences, more than 20% of them seen only once. The CDR3 sequence is 13 residues long. The germline gives CDR1 SQVTM, CDR2 ANQGSEA. V lost 7 bases to trimming and J lost 6 bases, with 16 bases between them. This clonotype was obtained from a human donor with low-grade glioma or glioblastoma, undergoing nonglioma brain surgery, or in good health (not recorded which). V gene TRBV29-1 combines with J gene TRBJ1-5; the D is unclear. Input material: glioma tissue, nonneoplastic brain tissue, or PBMCs (not recorded which). The CDR3 coding sequence is TGCAGCGCCCGACGGGGTAGAGGTCAGCCCCAGCATTTT. Residues: CSARRGRGQPQHF.